Given below is one T cell receptor (beta chain) in context. The antigen is unknown. Trimming took off 4 bases at V and 7 bases at J, with 14 bases between the two ends. The CDR3 runs to 15 residues. Germline assignment: CDR1 SGHVS and CDR2 FQNEAQ. The data belong to a study of identifying expanded T cells in peripheral blood. Study-wide results and limits: Variance in clone template counts between approximately 2-week samples significantly increased with total template count across all healthy donors. Roughly 1.2 clones differed between technical replicates, versus approximately 17 and 20 over time.

The data were produced by immunoSEQ multiplex PCR, yet TCRdb's version contains in-frame clones alone and is incomplete. Here the sample spans some 130,000 clones, 86% being singletons. During the collection period, no donor immune events like infections were recorded. The material sequenced was blood. The sequence derives from a person aged 18 to 70 in good health. This chain connects TRBV7-8 to TRBJ1-6, with D possibly being TRBD1 (5 bases). CDR3 sequence: CASSSMAGPNSPLHF. CDR3 bases: TGTGCCAGCAGCTCAATGGCAGGGCCAAATTCACCCCTCCACTTT.